Detailed here is one TCR beta chain. The sample originates from a study of cytomegalovirus exposure and HLA in healthy donors. The assay was immunoSEQ multiplex PCR, and TCRdb's table has in-frame clones only and misses some. Of around 60,000 clones detected, about 88% appear once; the ten largest clones hold more than 1%. The sequenced material came from PBMCs. The clonotype originates from a man aged 18 to 29 in good health and CMV-seronegative.

Here the CDR3 reads CASSLASGGGEQFF. The CDR3 DNA follows: TGTGCCAGCAGCTTAGCTAGCGGGGGTGGTGAGCAGTTCTTC. This chain connects TRBV11-2 to TRBJ2-1; TRBD2 matches 10 bases. V dropped 1 base and J dropped 9; count of bases not matched to a gene: 3. The V gene's germline CDR1 is SGHAT and CDR2 FQNNGV. The CDR3 is 14 amino acids.